These T cell receptor beta chains were read from a single sample in a study of shared clonotypes between healthy human individuals. Sequencing used immunoSEQ multiplex PCR; TCRdb keeps in-frame clones, though not all of them. The sample includes about 2.1 million clones, around 93% of them seen just once. Sequenced: naive CD8+ T cells from PBMCs. The receptors were gathered from a man aged 18 to 30 in good health. Some clones in this sample may be carry-over from other donors' samples. The CDR3 runs from the conserved cysteine through the conserved F or W. The D gene is left open where the match is weak. Size values are once, few and many counts, or a class for expanded clones, and some rows have none.

18	TRBJ2-7	TRBV4-1	.	.	TGCGCCAGCAGTATAAATACTCCGGGGGGCCTCGGCTCCTACGAGCAGTACTTC	CASSINTPGGLGSYEQYF
15	TRBJ1-3	TRBV4-3	TRBD1	.	TGCGCCAGCAGCCGTGGGACAGGGGCAGGAAACACCATATATTTT	CASSRGTGAGNTIYF
16	TRBJ2-7	TRBV27	TRBD2	once	TGTGCCAGCAGTTTATCAGCGGGAGGGGCTTCCTACGAGCAGTACTTC	CASSLSAGGASYEQYF
16	TRBJ2-3	TRBV27	.	.	TGTGCCAGCAGTCCCGTTAAGGTGGCAGGCACAGATACGCAGTATTTT	CASSPVKVAGTDTQYF
16	TRBJ2-2	TRBV21-1	.	.	TGTGCCAGCAGCACTTGTGCCGTTTCCTGCGGCGGGGAGCTGTTTTTT	CASSTCAVSCGGELFF
15	TRBJ2-7	TRBV7-8	.	.	TGTGCCAGCAGCTTCGGCGGTATAGGCCCCTACGAGCAGTACTTC	CASSFGGIGPYEQYF
18	TRBJ2-7	TRBV23-1	TRBD1	.	TGCGCCAGCATCCTGTGCCCGGACAGGGGATTTCGGTCCTACGAGCAGTACTTC	CASILCPDRGFRSYEQYF
13	TRBJ2-7	TRBV2	.	.	TGTGCCAGCAACGGGGTGGCTCCCTACGAGCAGTACTTC	CASNGVAPYEQYF
13	TRBJ1-2	TRBV29-1	.	.	TGCAGCGCTGGACTAGGGGCGCGGGGCGGCTACACCTTC	CSAGLGARGGYTF
12	TRBJ1-5	TRBV28	.	.	TGTGCCAGCAGACGGGTGACTCAGCCCCAGCATTTT	CASRRVTQPQHF
16	TRBJ2-1	TRBV10-3	.	few	TGTGCCATCAGTGAGTCGGGTACGGGAGTGTTGAATGAGCAGTTCTTC	CAISESGTGVLNEQFF
15	TRBJ2-2	TRBV27	TRBD1	.	TGTGCCAGCAGTTTAAACAGGGGGGTAACCGGGGAGCTGTTTTTT	CASSLNRGVTGELFF
13	TRBJ1-1	TRBV19	TRBD1	.	TGTGCCAGTAGCGACAGGGAGTGGCCAATGGCTTTCTTT	CASSDREWPMAFF
15	TRBJ2-7	TRBV27	TRBD1	.	TGTGCCAGCAGTGCTCACAGGGGGAGCTCCTACGAGCAGTACTTC	CASSAHRGSSYEQYF
17	TRBJ2-1	TRBV28	TRBD2	.	TGTGCCAGCAGCACCGGGTCCGGGACTAGCGGCTACAATGAGCAGTTCTTC	CASSTGSGTSGYNEQFF
15	TRBJ2-7	TRBV5-1	.	.	TGCGCCAGCAGCTTGTCGTCAGTCCTCTCCTACGAGCAGTACTTC	CASSLSSVLSYEQYF
15	TRBJ1-4	TRBV28	TRBD1	.	TGTGCCAGCAGTTCCCCCGGGACAGAAAATGAAAAACTGTTTTTT	CASSSPGTENEKLFF
15	TRBJ2-2	TRBV30	.	once	TGTGCCTGGAGTGTAGGGGTGTCGGGCACCGGGGAGCTGTTTTTT	CAWSVGVSGTGELFF
12	TRBJ1-1	TRBV28	.	.	TGTGCCAGCACCGGGGGGGAATATGAAGCTTTCTTT	CASTGGEYEAFF
13	TRBJ1-1	TRBV6-5	.	.	TGTGCCAGCTATGACCGTCCGAACACTGAAGCTTTCTTT	CASYDRPNTEAFF
16	TRBJ1-3	TRBV11-2	.	.	TGTGCCAGCAGCTCGGCCGGGACCCGCTTTGGAAACACCATATATTTT	CASSSAGTRFGNTIYF
14	TRBJ1-1	TRBV28	.	.	TGTGCCAGCAGTTTTGGGGTAGGGAGCACTGAAGCTTTCTTT	CASSFGVGSTEAFF
13	TRBJ2-1	TRBV27	.	.	TGTGCCAGCTGTACGGGCTACAACAATGAGCAGTTCTTC	CASCTGYNNEQFF
16	TRBJ1-1	TRBV15	.	.	TGTGCCACCAGCAGCCGGCCGGCGGGGCTGAACGCTGAAGCTTTCTTT	CATSSRPAGLNAEAFF
15	TRBJ2-7	TRBV23-1	.	.	TGCGCCAGCAGTCAATCGCCAGCGGATCCCTACGAGCAGTACTTC	CASSQSPADPYEQYF
15	TRBJ1-3	TRBV7-6	.	.	TGTGCCAGCAGCTTAGGGATTAGCTCTGGAAACACCATATATTTT	CASSLGISSGNTIYF
14	TRBJ2-5	TRBV5-6	.	.	TGTGCCAGCAGCTTGGTGTTTAGCGGAGGGGAGCAGTACTTC	CASSLVFSGGEQYF
12	TRBJ2-3	TRBV27	.	.	TGTGCCACCTTACCCTCGGCCGGGAAGAGCCATTTT	CATLPSAGKSHF
14	TRBJ2-3	TRBV7-8	.	.	TGTGCCAGCAGCAAGGACCGGGGCGCAGATACGCAGTATTTT	CASSKDRGADTQYF
18	TRBJ2-3	TRBV28	.	.	TGTGCCAGCAGTTCGAACCCCGGTCAGGGGAGTGGTGGGGATACGCAGTATTTT	CASSSNPGQGSGGDTQYF
15	TRBJ2-7	TRBV30	TRBD2	.	TGTGCCTGGAGTGTAGTAGCGGGGGCCTCCTACGAGCAGTACTTC	CAWSVVAGASYEQYF
15	TRBJ2-7	TRBV19	TRBD1	.	TGTGCCAGTAGTATTGGACAGGGGCGCGTCTACGAGCAGTACTTC	CASSIGQGRVYEQYF
14	TRBJ1-5	TRBV7-9	TRBD1	.	TGTGCCAGCAGTCTAGGACAGGGGTCTCAGCCCCAGCATTTT	CASSLGQGSQPQHF
15	TRBJ2-2	TRBV5-5	.	few	TGTGCCAGCAGCTTTGGCTTCGCGAACACCGGGGAGCTGTTTTTT	CASSFGFANTGELFF
17	TRBJ1-5	TRBV15	TRBD1	.	TGTGCCACCAGCAGAGATAGGGCAGGGGGCAACAATCAGCCCCAGCATTTT	CATSRDRAGGNNQPQHF
13	TRBJ2-5	TRBV28	.	.	TGTGCCAGCAGTTTAGAGGAGGGAGAGACCCAGTACTTC	CASSLEEGETQYF
13	TRBJ1-1	TRBV6-1	.	.	TGTGCCAGCAGCTTTGGGGCCCCCACTGAAGCTTTCTTT	CASSFGAPTEAFF
16	TRBJ2-7	TRBV27	TRBD2	.	TGTGCCAGCAGTTTATCTGGCGCGGGGGTAGCCTACGAGCAGTACTTC	CASSLSGAGVAYEQYF
17	TRBJ2-5	TRBV7-2	.	.	TGTGCCAGCAGCTTAGCAGCGATTGTAGGGGGCCAAGAGACCCAGTACTTC	CASSLAAIVGGQETQYF
16	TRBJ2-7	TRBV6-5	TRBD2	.	TGTGCCAGCAGTTCGGAAAACTCGGGACTAGGTAGCGAGCAGTACTTC	CASSSENSGLGSEQYF
15	TRBJ2-7	TRBV2	.	.	TGTGCCAGCAGTGATCCGGGGGCGGTAAGCCACGAGCAGTACTTC	CASSDPGAVSHEQYF
16	TRBJ2-7	TRBV19	TRBD1	.	TGTGCCAGTAGTATAGAAGGACAGGGGAGCTCCTACGAGCAGTACTTC	CASSIEGQGSSYEQYF
18	TRBJ2-1	TRBV7-9	.	.	TGTGCCAGCAGCTTTAGAGGGGGTCCGCGGGACCGAAGGGATGAGCAGTTCTTC	CASSFRGGPRDRRDEQFF
14	TRBJ1-3	TRBV6-1	.	.	TGTGCCAGCAGGGGCGGAGACTCTGGAAACACCATATATTTT	CASRGGDSGNTIYF
16	TRBJ2-1	TRBV28	TRBD2	once	TGTGCCAGCAGTTTGATTCGGCTAGCGGGAGCCTATGAGCAGTTCTTC	CASSLIRLAGAYEQFF
16	TRBJ2-1	TRBV7-8	TRBD2	.	TGTGCCAGCAGCTTAGCAGTTGGCCTAGCGGGAAATGAGCAGTTCTTC	CASSLAVGLAGNEQFF
15	TRBJ2-5	TRBV9	TRBD2	.	TGTGCCAGCAGCGCCCTAGCGGGAGGAGGAGAGACCCAGTACTTC	CASSALAGGGETQYF
14	TRBJ2-2	TRBV9	TRBD2	once	TGTGCCAGCAGCGTACGGGGGGACACCGGGGAGCTGTTTTTT	CASSVRGDTGELFF
16	TRBJ2-7	TRBV4-2	TRBD2	.	TGTGCCAGCAGCCAAGGGGTGACTAGCGCTCCCTACGAGCAGTACTTC	CASSQGVTSAPYEQYF